This TCR beta chain was captured in a study of Tregs in tolerant kidney transplant recipients. The germline gives CDR1 GTSNPN, CDR2 SVGIG (reference sequence). V lost 0 bases and J lost 8, with 19 bases in between. The CDR3 has 16 residues. Only in-frame clones appear in the TCRdb table, and some are missing; sequencing was by immunoSEQ multiplex PCR. The table lists over 45,000 clones. As for this clone: The CDR3 is cut off 3 residues early in the read; its end comes from the germline J gene.

This clonotype was obtained from a human donor who received a combined kidney and bone marrow transplant. This sample comprised CD4+ T cells from blood, obtained before the transplant. The chain carries TRBV30 and TRBJ1-4; D remains ambiguous. The covered CDR3 bases are TGTGCCTGGAGTGTAGAAGGGCGGATCAAGCGGGAAAAA. Protein product: CAWSVEGRIKREK. The whole CDR3 reads CAWSVEGRIKREKLFF. The full variable domain, in which reference TRBV30 and TRBJ1-4 provide the parts outside the CDR3, is SQTIHQWPATLVQPVGSPLSLECTVEGTSNPNLYWYRQAAGRGLQLLFYSVGIGQISSEVPQNLSASRPQDRQFILSSKKLLLSDSGFYLCAWSVEGRIKREKLFFGSGTQLSVL.